The sequence of this T cell receptor (beta chain) was determined in a study of shared clonotypes between healthy human individuals. The CDR3 spans 14 residues. In germline, CDR1 is SGHTA, CDR2 FQGNSA. Trimming cost V 1 base and J 2 bases, with 9 bases left between them. The table came from immunoSEQ multiplex PCR; TCRdb's copy has only in-frame clones and leaves some out. Of more than 2 million clones listed, 93% are singletons. Cells designated naive CD8 were CD45RO-negative and were positively selected for CCR7, with terminally differentiated effector memory CD45RA+ cells excluded. Study donors comprised healthy, HIV-negative adults devoid of recent acute infection or vaccination.

The chain joins TRBV7-2 to TRBJ2-7, with TRBD1 as a possible D gene (6 bases). The sequence derives from a young man in good health. Some clones in this sample may be carry-over from other donors' samples. The sequencing sample was made of naive CD8+ T cells from PBMCs. In DNA, the CDR3 is TGTGCCAGCAGCTTAGAGGACAGAACCTACGAGCAGTACTTC. Amino acid sequence: CASSLEDRTYEQYF.